This T cell receptor (beta chain) was sequenced during a study of spatial heterogeneity in lung cancer. General observations from the study: Expanded alpha and beta TCR counts within tumors tracked tumor mutation counts.

Documented time point: sample taken at primary tumor resection. TCRdb used MiXCR to reprocess the 5' RACE reads, holding one entry per CDR3 protein. This repertoire shows roughly 17,000 distinct CDR3 sequences, around 6% found once; its top ten account for under 7%. This clonotype occurred many times. Its target is unknown. Here the sequenced sample was lung tumor tissue, taken at surgery. The source of this sequence is a male donor with early-stage non-small cell lung cancer.

This CDR3 is CASSPIGKETQYF. In nucleotides, the CDR3 is TGTGCCAGCTCACCGATAGGGAAAGAGACCCAGTACTTC. V usage is TRBV18 and J usage is TRBJ2-5, with no clear D. Looked up from germline, CDR1 is KGHSH and CDR2 is LQKENI. The CDR3 loop spans 13 amino acids. V was trimmed by 3 bases and J by 3 bases, leaving 8 bases between them.